This TCR beta chain was sequenced in a study of T-cell memory formation after mild COVID-19. Study as a whole: Among the donors, TCR clusters were largely specific to each donor.

There are many counts of this clonotype. No antigen is known for it. The CDR3 runs 16 residues. V shed 1 base and J shed 1 base, with 14 bases lying between them. The germline gives CDR1 SEHNR, CDR2 FQNEAQ (reference sequence). 5'RACE primed from the constant segment yielded TCR alpha and TCR beta cDNA libraries bearing sample barcodes and UMIs. MiXCR, run by TCRdb on the 5' RACE reads, gives a single entry per CDR3 protein. The data contain about half a million distinct CDR3 sequences, about 20% of them seen just once; the ten biggest clones take up around an eighth. Findings of the study overall: Still unconfirmed is whether the second-wave clones peaking on day 37 recognized SARS-CoV-2. Shrinking CD4+ clones resided mostly in CM and EM, and CD8+ ones in EMRA.

Sequences were obtained from PBMCs or a T cell subset sorted from them (not recorded which). This receptor was identified in an adult woman who had mild COVID-19 (a few samples of this study predate the infection). Cell type and time point are not known. The chain links TRBV7-9 to TRBJ2-7; weak D call: TRBD1 (6 bases). This CDR3 reads CASSLEGDRRSYEQYF. CDR3 sequence (DNA): TGTGCCAGCAGCTTAGAGGGAGACAGGAGGTCCTACGAGCAGTACTTC.